This entry lists 8 T cell receptor beta chains sequenced from one sample in a study of glioma-infiltrating T cells. TCR alpha and beta CDR3 regions were amplified from RNA using iRepertoire nested multiplex PCR. TCRdb fed the multiplex PCR reads into MiXCR, producing one record per CDR3 protein. Counted here are about 110,000 distinct CDR3 sequences, 20% to 30% occurring once; the ten biggest clones make up 35%. Sequencing used glioma tissue, nonneoplastic brain tissue, or PBMCs (not recorded which). The origin of the receptors is a human donor with low-grade glioma or glioblastoma, undergoing nonglioma brain surgery, or in good health (not recorded which).

About this clonotype itself: The conserved final phenylalanine or tryptophan is absent from the CDR3, which likely points to a read error. CDR3 sequence (DNA): TGCAGCGCTAGGAACGGCTCTGGAAACACCATATATTTA. Translating gives CSARNGSGNTIYL. The gene calls are TRBV20-1 and TRBJ1-3; D not resolved. CDR1 is DFQATT and CDR2 is SNEGSKA in the germline V gene (reference sequence). This CDR3 has 13 amino acids.

As to this clonotype: A read error may produce the germline difference seen at one junction end. This chain uses TRBV28 with TRBJ1-5, with D unresolved. This CDR3 has 15 amino acids. CDR1 is MDHEN and CDR2 is SYDVKM in the germline V gene. The CDR3 region is CDSSLGLYGNQQQHF. In nucleotides, the CDR3 is TGTGACAGCAGCTTAGGGTTATATGGCAATCAGCAGCAGCATTTT.

Worth noting for this clonotype: It may be a read error: a sequence one base away is much more abundant. The chain links TRBV28 to TRBJ2-1; no clear D gene. Deletions cut 3 bases from V and 0 bases from J, with 6 bases between. Per germline, CDR1 MDHEN and CDR2 SYDVKM. There are 14 residues in the CDR3. Here the CDR3 reads CASSLHSSYNEQFF. The CDR3 region has the DNA TGTGCCAGCAGTTTGCACAGCTCCTACAATGAGCAGTTCTTC.

This clonotype was counted at least ten times. V gene TRBV15 combines with J gene TRBJ1-2, with 8 nucleotides matching TRBD1. J lost 5 bases, V lost 3 bases, and 2 bases had no gene match. CDR3 size: 13 residues. The germline gives CDR1 LNHNV, CDR2 YYDKDF (reference sequence). The DNA of the CDR3 is TGTGCCACCAGCAGGACAGGGGTGTATGGCTACACCTTC. Translated: CATSRTGVYGYTF.

There are many counts of this clonotype. This chain joins TRBV28 and TRBJ1-1, with no clear D. This CDR3 comprises 12 residues. The V gene's germline CDR1 is MDHEN and CDR2 SYDVKM. Trimming cost V 3 bases and J 11 bases, with 13 bases left between them. CDR3 sequence: CASSFNVWEAFF. In DNA, the CDR3 is TGTGCCAGCAGTTTTAACGTCTGGGAGGCTTTCTTT. The full variable domain, in which reference TRBV28 and TRBJ1-1 provide the parts outside the CDR3, is DVKVTQSSRYLVKRTGEKVFLECVQDMDHENMFWYRQDPGLGLRLIYFSYDVKMKEKGDIPEGYSVSREKKERFSLILESASTNQTSMYLCASSFNVWEAFFGQGTRLTVV.

Details on this clonotype: It may be a read error: a sequence one base away is much more abundant. As the CDR3 is not closed by the conserved phenylalanine or tryptophan, this likely results from a read error. The gene calls are TRBV6-1 and TRBJ2-1; 13 positions match TRBD2. This CDR3 is built from 18 residues. Losses at the gene ends were 6 bases for V and 7 bases for J; bases not matched to a gene: 15. Germline V gene data show CDR1 as MNHNS and CDR2 as SASEGT. CDR3 DNA sequence: TGTGCCAGCAGGCCCGGGACTAGCGGGACCGTGAGCGGGAATGAGCAGTTCCTC. It is translated as CASRPGTSGTVSGNEQFL.

Notes on this clonotype: The junction differs from germline at one of its ends, possibly a read error. The chain links TRBV28 to TRBJ1-2, with 8 bases identical to TRBD1. Germline V CDR1 and CDR2: MDHEN, SYDVKM. CDR3 length: 13 residues. Here the CDR3 DNA reads TGCGCCAGCAGAGAGACAGGGGATCAGGGCTACACCTTC. Protein sequence: CASRETGDQGYTF.

The chain employs TRBV6-5 and TRBJ2-3, with D uncertain. This CDR3 region has 12 residues. V gave up 2 bases and J gave up 7 bases, with 7 bases separating them. CDR1 is MNHEY and CDR2 is SVGAGI in the germline V gene. In DNA, the CDR3 is TGTGCCAGCAGTTACGAGGCAAATACGCAGTATTTT. Its translation is CASSYEANTQYF.